Listed here is a single TCR beta chain. Antigen: not known. The record originates from a study of T cells after yellow fever vaccination. Turning to the study itself: Preparing low-cell-number fractions relied on SMART-Seq v4 Ultra Low Input.

Study conclusions and caveats: Highly abundant clonotypes carried over from the bulk population could end up in FACS-sorted repertoires as contaminants.

The authors made TCR cDNA by 5'RACE template switching, adding a universal primer site and UMIs. Via MiXCR, TCRdb re-called the 5' RACE reads, giving one row per CDR3 protein. The data show under 400,000 distinct CDR3 sequences, about 12% seen once. The sequence derives from a man younger than 30 who received the YFV17D yellow fever vaccine. The starting material was CD4+ T cells sorted from PBMCs, obtained 15 days after the yellow fever booster vaccination.

CDR3: CAIRSPGTTDTQYF. CDR3 DNA sequence: TGTGCCATCAGGTCTCCGGGAACCACAGATACGCAGTATTTT. V is TRBV10-3 and J is TRBJ2-3; tentative D call: TRBD2 (5 bases). V was shortened by 6 bases and J by 2 bases, with 12 bases between the two germline ends. There are 14 residues in the CDR3. Germline values: CDR1 ENHRY, CDR2 SYGVKD.